This note documents a single T cell receptor (beta chain) sequence. Its target is unknown. The data are from a study of T cell repertoires in cytomegalovirus infection. Study information: Peptides in the study included HLA-C-restricted and HLA-B-restricted CMV epitopes. An indication of both CMV infection and matching HLA type came from public TCR beta signatures.

Study-wide findings and caveats: Totalled public TCR beta family frequency picked out people who carried CMV plus the relevant HLA. HLA-C-restricted CMV-specific TCR beta clonotypes prevailed in the ex vivo response.

TCRdb reprocessed the reads via MiXCR and lists one record per CDR3 protein. This sample has 680,000 or so distinct CDR3 sequences, with around 30% found just once. The sample in question was cultured PBMCs, obtained from culture after CMV antigen stimulation. This TCR derives from a human donor in good health (CMV status not recorded). Some clones in this sample may be carry-over from other donors' samples.

DNA of the CDR3: TGTGCCAGCAGACGAACAGGGTTGGGCGGGGAGCTGTTTTTT. It codes for CASRRTGLGGELFF. The rearrangement joins TRBV25-1 to TRBJ2-2; TRBD1 is a possible D gene (6 bases). The CDR3 has 14 residues. Per germline, CDR1 MGHDK and CDR2 SYGVNS. The ends were cut back, 6 bases at V and 7 bases at J, with 15 bases in the middle.